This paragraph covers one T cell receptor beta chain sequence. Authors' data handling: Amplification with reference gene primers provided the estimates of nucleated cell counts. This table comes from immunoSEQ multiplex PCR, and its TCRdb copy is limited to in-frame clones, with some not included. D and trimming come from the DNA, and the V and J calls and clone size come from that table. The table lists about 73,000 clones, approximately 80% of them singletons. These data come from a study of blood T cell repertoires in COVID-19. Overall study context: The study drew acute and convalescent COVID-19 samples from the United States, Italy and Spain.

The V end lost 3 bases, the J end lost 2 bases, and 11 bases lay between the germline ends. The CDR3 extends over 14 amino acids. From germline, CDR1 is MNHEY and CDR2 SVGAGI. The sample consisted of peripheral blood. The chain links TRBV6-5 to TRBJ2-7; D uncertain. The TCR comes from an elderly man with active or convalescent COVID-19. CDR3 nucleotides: TGTGCCAGCAGTTATACTAAAGAAGCCTACGAGCAGTACTTC. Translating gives CASSYTKEAYEQYF.